Each of the 27 T cell receptor beta chains below was sequenced from the same sample in a study of graft-versus-host responses after intestinal transplantation. These TCRs' antigens remain unknown. Clones were read by immunoSEQ multiplex PCR, and TCRdb kept only the in-frame ones, dropping some. The sample comprises 85,000 to 100,000 clones, 85% to 90% of which are singletons, and around 0.11% rests with the top ten. The sample in question was unstimulated CD4+ T cells sorted from spleen or lymph node cells, obtained before intestinal transplant. The receptors shown here come from a human donor who received an intestinal transplant.

This chain uses TRBV6-1 with TRBJ2-5; D is ambiguous. Matching the DNA end better, TRBJ2-7 makes the J call doubtful. The length of the CDR3 is 13 residues. From germline, CDR1 is MNHNS and CDR2 SASEGT. In nucleotides, the CDR3 is TGTGCCAGCAGTGAGTGGTCTCCCTACGAGCAGTACTTC. Translation gives CASSEWSPYEQYF.

V is TRBV4-1 and J is TRBJ2-2; possible D gene TRBD2, 5 bases. Trimming removed 1 base from V and 8 bases from J, with 11 bases in between. CDR3 length equals 14 residues. In germline, CDR1 is MGHRA, CDR2 YSYEKL. The CDR3 loop reads CASSQGSVAGELFF. CDR3 nucleotide sequence: TGCGCCAGCAGCCAAGGATCGGTAGCGGGGGAGCTGTTTTTT.

The CDR3 spells CAISDAANYGYTF. CDR3 nucleotides: TGTGCCATCAGTGATGCAGCTAACTATGGCTACACCTTC. The chain recombines TRBV10-3 with TRBJ1-2; D is unclear. The germline CDR1 and CDR2 sequences are ENHRY and SYGVKD. The CDR3 consists of 13 residues. V lost 3 bases and J 0 bases, leaving 5 bases between the germline ends.

The chain links TRBV12-2 to TRBJ2-2; TRBD1, the table's D call, was not compared with the DNA. TRBV12-2 is classified as a pseudogene. The CDR3 loop spans 17 amino acids. The CDR3 nucleotides are TGTGCAAGTCGCTTATCCCTCGAGGGGGCTTGGACCGGGGAGCTGTTTTTT. Translation: CASRLSLEGAWTGELFF.

This clone was counted only a few times. The rearrangement uses TRBV7-9 and TRBJ2-7; 10 bases are a match to TRBD2. CDR1 is SEHNR and CDR2 is FQNEAQ in the germline V gene (reference sequence). The V segment lost 5 bases and the J segment 0 bases; nucleotides outside the gene matches: 4. The CDR3 consists of 15 residues. The CDR3 nucleotides read TGTGCCAGCAGCGCCACTAGCGGGGCCTCCTACGAGCAGTACTTC. Translated: CASSATSGASYEQYF.

This chain uses TRBV7-3 with TRBJ1-1; 7 nucleotides line up with TRBD1. The CDR3 loop spans 17 amino acids. Germline CDR1 and CDR2: SGHTA and FQGTGA. After removal of 6 bases from V and 1 base from J, the junction contained 14 bases not matched to a gene. The CDR3 here is CASRKRGTAGSNTEAFF. CDR3 nucleotide sequence: TGTGCCAGCAGGAAAAGGGGGACAGCCGGATCGAACACTGAAGCTTTCTTT.

The chain has TRBV19 and TRBJ1-5; the match to TRBD1 covers 12 bases. The CDR3 runs 17 residues. CDR1 and CDR2 from the germline V gene are LNHDA and SQIVND (reference sequence). V trimming: 2 bases; J trimming: 1 base; junction bases outside the gene matches: 3. CDR3 DNA sequence: TGTGCCAGTAGTATATCGGGACAGGGGGCAAGCAATCAGCCCCAGCATTTT. Protein product: CASSISGQGASNQPQHF.

This rearrangement joins TRBV18 to TRBJ1-1; D is unresolved. The CDR3 consists of 13 residues. The germline V gene has CDR1 KGHSH and CDR2 LQKENI. The V gene lost 6 bases and the J gene lost 2 bases, with 10 bases spanning the gap. The CDR3: CASSRVENTEAFF. For the CDR3, the DNA is TGTGCCAGCTCCCGGGTGGAAAACACTGAAGCTTTCTTT.

The rearrangement joins TRBV12-5 to TRBJ1-1; 7 bases are shared with TRBD1. The CDR3 loop spans 14 amino acids. V was clipped by 6 bases and J by 11 bases; unmatched bases: 15. The V gene's germline CDR1 is LGHNT and CDR2 FRNRAP. This CDR3 is CASGMTGLGFGAFF. CDR3 DNA: TGTGCTAGTGGGATGACAGGGCTTGGCTTTGGGGCTTTCTTT.

This clone appeared once. The chain uses TRBV9 and TRBJ2-7, with D possibly being TRBD2 (6 bases). V lost 4 bases to trimming and J lost 1 base, with 9 bases between them. This CDR3 has 13 residues. CDR1 and CDR2 (germline): SGDLS, YYNGEE. Written as DNA, the CDR3 is TGTGCCAGCAGCAGGGGACTTTCCTACGAGCAGTACTTC. Its protein is CASSRGLSYEQYF.

V usage is TRBV5-4 and J usage is TRBJ2-3, with D maybe TRBD1 (5 bases). The CDR3 runs 14 residues. Trimming removed 4 bases from V and 6 bases from J, with 15 bases in between. Germline CDR1 and CDR2: SGHNT and YYREEE (reference sequence). CDR3 in DNA: TGTGCCAGCAGCCAACCGGCCTCAGGGGATACGCAGTATTTT. As protein: CASSQPASGDTQYF.

This clone was seen more than once but under ten times. The chain couples TRBV6-1 to TRBJ1-6; D uncertain. The germline V gene encodes CDR1 MNHNS and CDR2 SASEGT. The CDR3 is 16 amino acids. Trimming pared 4 bases from V and 0 bases from J, leaving 10 bases between. This CDR3 reads CASSGTLSSYNSPLHF. CDR3 bases: TGTGCCAGCAGTGGTACTCTTAGCTCCTATAATTCACCCCTCCACTTT.

This chain uses TRBV10-3 with TRBJ1-1, with TRBD1 identical over 7 bases. This CDR3 comprises 15 residues. Germline lookup yields CDR1 ENHRY and CDR2 SYGVKD. V lost 4 bases to trimming and J lost 0 bases; unmatched junction nucleotides: 5. CDR3 sequence: CAISADRALNTEAFF. CDR3 bases: TGTGCCATCAGTGCAGACAGGGCCTTGAACACTGAAGCTTTCTTT.

This clone has a handful of counts. This chain links TRBV5-1 with TRBJ1-5; weak D call: TRBD1 (5 bases). CDR3 size: 11 residues. Deletions cut 4 bases from V and 9 bases from J, with 8 bases between. Germline lookup yields CDR1 SGHRS and CDR2 YFSETQ. CDR3 coding DNA: TGCGCCAGCAGCCCAGGGTCGCCCCAGCATTTT. Translation gives CASSPGSPQHF.

This rearrangement joins TRBV6-5 to TRBJ2-1; tentatively, D is TRBD1 (6 bases). This CDR3 has 15 residues. Germline V gene sequence: CDR1 MNHEY, CDR2 SVGAGI. Trimming cost V 5 bases and J 2 bases, with 13 bases left between them. The CDR3 sequence is CASSQGPGAYNEQFF. In DNA, the CDR3 is TGTGCCAGCAGTCAAGGACCAGGGGCCTACAATGAGCAGTTCTTC.

The sample holds a few counts of this clone. V gene TRBV5-1 combines with J gene TRBJ1-4; no clear D gene. The CDR3 has 13 amino acids. CDR1 and CDR2 from the germline V gene are SGHRS and YFSETQ. Trimming took off 2 bases at V and 5 bases at J, with 7 bases between the two ends. The CDR3 region has the DNA TGCGCCAGCAGCTTATCGCAGAATGAAAAACTGTTTTTT. This gives the protein CASSLSQNEKLFF.

This clone is a singleton in its sample. V is TRBV27 and J is TRBJ1-3; D remains ambiguous. The ends were cut back, 4 bases at V and 1 base at J, with 8 bases in the middle. The V gene's germline CDR1 is MNHEY and CDR2 SMNVEV (reference sequence). The CDR3 sequence is 14 residues long. CDR3 loop: CASSYSGSGNTIYF. The CDR3 DNA reads TGTGCCAGCAGTTATTCGGGGTCTGGAAACACCATATATTTT.

This chain joins TRBV6-5 and TRBJ2-3; 9 positions match TRBD1. The CDR3 extends over 15 amino acids. Germline CDR1 is MNHEY and CDR2 is SVGAGI. V trimming: 6 bases; J trimming: 3 bases; junction bases outside the gene matches: 7. The CDR3 here is CASRGDRVITDTQYF. CDR3 bases: TGTGCCAGCAGAGGGGACAGGGTAATTACAGATACGCAGTATTTT.

This clone was seen only a few times. The CDR3 DNA sequence: TGTGCCAGCAGTTACTACGGGGATCAGCCCCAGCATTTT. Its protein is CASSYYGDQPQHF. The rearrangement joins TRBV6-5 to TRBJ1-5; D remains unclear. V was cut by 1 base and J by 5 bases, with 6 bases left in between. The CDR3 runs to 13 residues. CDR1 is MNHEY, CDR2 SVGAGI, per germline.

This chain's CDR3 is CASSFGGPASYEQYF. In DNA form, the CDR3 reads TGTGCCAGCAGCTTCGGCGGGCCCGCGTCCTACGAGCAGTACTTC. The chain carries TRBV7-2 and TRBJ2-7, with TRBD2 as a possible D gene (5 bases). CDR3 length: 15 residues. With 3 bases removed from V and 1 base from J, the gap between germline ends came to 13 bases. Germline V gives CDR1 SGHTA, CDR2 FQGNSA. Based on the CDR3 plus reference TRBV7-2 and TRBJ2-7, the full variable domain is GAGVSQSPSNKVTEKGKDVELRCDPISGHTALYWYRQSLGQGLEFLIYFQGNSAPDKSGLPSDRFSAERTGGSVSTLTIQRTQQEDSAVYLCASSFGGPASYEQYFGPGTRLTVT.

The rearrangement uses TRBV5-1 and TRBJ2-5; D gene unclear. The end of the DNA fits TRBJ2-7 better, so the J call may be wrong. Per germline, CDR1 SGHRS and CDR2 YFSETQ. The CDR3 runs 14 residues. CDR3 coding DNA: TGCGCCAGCAGCTTGCTCACCACTTGGGGCGAGCAGTACTTC. It encodes CASSLLTTWGEQYF.

V usage is TRBV5-1 and J usage is TRBJ2-7, with TRBD1 matching over 10 bases. The V and J ends lost 5 bases and 1 base, in that order; junction bases with no gene match: 6. The CDR3 is 15 amino acids. Germline lookup yields CDR1 SGHRS and CDR2 YFSETQ. The CDR3 DNA sequence: TGCGCCAGCAGGGGGACAGGGGCCGCTTCCTACGAGCAGTACTTC. It specifies CASRGTGAASYEQYF. The complete variable domain, with remaining parts taken from reference TRBV5-1 and TRBJ2-7, reads KAGVTQTPRYLIKTRGQQVTLSCSPISGHRSVSWYQQTPGQGLQFLFEYFSETQRNKGNFPGRFSGRQFSNSRSEMNVSTLELGDSALYLCASRGTGAASYEQYFGPGTRLTVT.

The chain combines TRBV10-3 with TRBJ1-2, with D uncertain. The germline V gene encodes CDR1 ENHRY and CDR2 SYGVKD. V dropped 8 bases and J dropped 2 bases, with 15 bases sitting between them. The CDR3 is made up of 14 amino acids. The CDR3 region is CAIGTREGNYGYTF. The DNA of the CDR3 is TGTGCCATCGGAACCCGGGAAGGAAACTATGGCTACACCTTC.

The chain carries TRBV7-8 and TRBJ2-7; 10 bases fit TRBD1. The V gene's germline CDR1 is SGHVS and CDR2 FQNEAQ. The V gene end was trimmed by 4 bases and the J gene end by 4 bases; junction bases not matched to a gene: 1. This CDR3 has 13 residues. This CDR3 is CASSSDRGYEQYF. CDR3 DNA sequence: TGTGCCAGCAGCTCGGACAGGGGGTACGAGCAGTACTTC. Combining the CDR3 with reference TRBV7-8 and TRBJ2-7 gives the whole variable domain GAGVSQSPRYKVAKRGQDVALRCDPISGHVSLFWYQQALGQGPEFLTYFQNEAQLDKSGLPSDRFFAERPEGSVSTLKIQRTQQEDSAVYLCASSSDRGYEQYFGPGTRLTVT.

The chain's CDR3 is CASRPMGTLHGYTF. The CDR3 DNA sequence: TGTGCCAGCAGACCAATGGGGACACTTCATGGCTACACCTTC. This chain connects TRBV6-1 to TRBJ1-2, with D possibly being TRBD1 (6 bases). V was clipped by 6 bases and J by 6 bases, with 17 bases between them. Looked up from germline, CDR1 is MNHNS and CDR2 is SASEGT. The CDR3 spans 14 residues.

This chain joins TRBV4-1 and TRBJ2-4; no reliable D call. V lost 0 bases and J 1 base, leaving 13 bases between the germline ends. This CDR3 has 17 amino acids. Germline V gene sequence: CDR1 MGHRA, CDR2 YSYEKL. CDR3 nucleotide sequence: TGCGCCAGCAGCCAAGAAGGCTCGGAGAAGGCCAAAAACATTCAGTACTTC. Its translation is CASSQEGSEKAKNIQYF.

The chain links TRBV7-8 to TRBJ2-1, with TRBD2 matching 8 bases. Germline lookup yields CDR1 SGHVS and CDR2 FQNEAQ. V shed 0 bases and J 4 bases; nucleotides not matched to a gene: 11. The CDR3 extends over 18 amino acids. The CDR3 DNA follows: TGTGCCAGCAGCTTAGCGGTTAGCCGCCGGGGGGGGTACAATGAGCAGTTCTTC. Protein: CASSLAVSRRGGYNEQFF. Combining the CDR3 with reference TRBV7-8 and TRBJ2-1 gives the whole variable domain GAGVSQSPRYKVAKRGQDVALRCDPISGHVSLFWYQQALGQGPEFLTYFQNEAQLDKSGLPSDRFFAERPEGSVSTLKIQRTQQEDSAVYLCASSLAVSRRGGYNEQFFGPGTRLTVL.